This is a list of T cell receptor beta chains from one sample in a study of blood T cell repertoires in COVID-19. Sequenced by immunoSEQ multiplex PCR; TCRdb stores in-frame clones only, minus some. Of 70,000 to 90,000 clones detected, approximately 85% appear once; the ten largest clones hold roughly 28%. The sequencing sample was made of peripheral blood. These receptors all stem from a man aged 45 to 65 with acute or convalescent COVID-19. Each CDR3 is given with its conserved first and last residue. D genes are given only for firm matches. Expanded clones get a size class; other rows say once, few or many, or leave the size out.

v_call	j_call	d_call	clone_size	cdr3_length	cdr3_aa	cdr3_nt
TRBV5-1	TRBJ2-7	TRBD1	few	14	CASSWGQSSYEQYF	TGCGCCAGCAGCTGGGGACAGAGCTCCTACGAGCAGTACTTC
TRBV7-9	TRBJ2-7	TRBD1	few	15	CASSTDRGRKVEQYF	TGTGCCAGCAGCACCGACAGGGGGCGCAAGGTCGAGCAGTACTTC
TRBV24-1	TRBJ2-1	TRBD2	once	15	CATSVGSGGADEQFF	TGTGCCACCAGTGTAGGTAGCGGGGGGGCGGATGAGCAGTTCTTC
TRBV6-5	TRBJ2-7	TRBD2	.	16	CASSYSLAGGSYEQYF	TGTGCCAGCAGTTACTCGTTAGCGGGGGGCTCCTACGAGCAGTACTTC
TRBV7-9	TRBJ2-1	.	.	15	CASSLGQGMGNEQFF	TGTGCCAGCAGCTTAGGCCAGGGGATGGGTAATGAGCAGTTCTTC
TRBV6-5	TRBJ2-7	.	.	14	CASSYSYGSYEQYF	TGTGCCAGCAGTTACTCCTACGGGTCCTACGAGCAGTACTTC
TRBV24-1	TRBJ2-2	.	.	16	CATSDSGGITTGELFF	TGTGCCACCAGTGATTCAGGGGGGATAACCACCGGGGAGCTGTTTTTT
TRBV6-5	TRBJ1-5	.	once	14	CASRQTGSNQPQHF	TGTGCCAGCAGACAGACAGGTAGCAATCAGCCCCAGCATTTT
TRBV6-5	TRBJ1-1	.	.	14	CASSKQGWGTEAFF	TGTGCCAGCAGCAAACAGGGCTGGGGCACTGAAGCTTTCTTT
TRBV3-1/TRBV3-2	TRBJ2-4	TRBD1	.	14	CASSATGGENIQYF	TGTGCCAGCTCCGCGACAGGGGGCGAAAACATTCAGTACTTC
TRBV3-1/TRBV3-2	TRBJ2-7	TRBD2	.	14	CASSPSSGVNEQYF	TGTGCCAGCAGCCCGTCCAGCGGGGTGAACGAGCAGTACTTC
TRBV30	TRBJ1-2	.	.	14	CAWKRWGLDYGYTF	TGTGCCTGGAAGAGGTGGGGGCTTGACTATGGCTACACCTTC
TRBV5-6	TRBJ2-3	TRBD2	.	16	CASSLLTSGGADTQYF	TGTGCCAGCAGCTTGTTGACTAGCGGGGGAGCAGATACGCAGTATTTT
TRBV4-2	TRBJ2-4	.	.	15	CASSQELANENIQYF	TGTGCCAGCAGCCAAGAGCTAGCGAATGAAAACATTCAGTACTTC
TRBV5-1	TRBJ2-5	TRBD2	.	12	CASRASGGPKYF	TGCGCCAGCAGGGCTAGCGGGGGCCCCAAGTACTTC
TRBV3-1/TRBV3-2	TRBJ2-7	TRBD2	.	15	CASSHTLAGNYEQYF	TGTGCCAGCAGCCACACACTAGCGGGTAACTACGAGCAGTACTTC
TRBV7-2	TRBJ1-2	.	.	15	CASSPAPTGSYGYTF	TGTGCCAGCAGCCCAGCCCCGACAGGAAGCTATGGCTACACCTTC
TRBV12-3/TRBV12-4	TRBJ1-5	TRBD1	.	12	CATGTDNQPQHF	TGCGCTACCGGGACAGATAATCAGCCCCAGCATTTT
TRBV18	TRBJ2-1	TRBD1	once	15	CASSPMGQGGHEQFF	TGTGCCAGCTCACCGATGGGACAGGGCGGACATGAGCAGTTCTTC
TRBV5-1	TRBJ2-1	TRBD2	.	14	CASGAGAGISEQFF	TGCGCCAGCGGAGCGGGGGCTGGCATCAGTGAGCAGTTCTTC
TRBV3-1/TRBV3-2	TRBJ2-3	.	.	15	CASSQVTTSTDTQYF	TGTGCCAGCAGCCAAGTTACCACTAGCACAGATACGCAGTATTTT
TRBV6-5	TRBJ2-7	TRBD1	.	14	CASLGQGWSYEQYF	TGTGCCAGCCTCGGACAGGGGTGGTCCTACGAGCAGTACTTC
TRBV5-1	TRBJ1-1	TRBD1	.	16	CASSFRTGGRGTEAFF	TGCGCCAGCAGCTTCCGGACAGGGGGACGAGGCACTGAAGCTTTCTTT
TRBV3-1/TRBV3-2	TRBJ2-3	.	.	17	CASSQGRSSEITDTQYF	TGTGCCAGCAGCCAAGGCCGGTCCTCTGAAATAACAGATACGCAGTATTTT
TRBV5-1	TRBJ2-3	TRBD2	.	14	CASSNSGGTDTQYF	TGCGCCAGCAGCAATAGCGGGGGGACAGATACGCAGTATTTT
TRBV11-2	TRBJ1-2	.	.	14	CASSFSDRTYGYTF	TGTGCCAGCAGCTTCTCCGACAGAACTTATGGCTACACCTTC
TRBV27	TRBJ1-6	TRBD1	.	16	CASSLKLTGGVGPLHF	TGTGCCAGCAGTTTAAAACTGACAGGGGGCGTTGGCCCCCTCCACTTT
TRBV30	TRBJ1-5	.	.	13	CAWATGSNQPQHF	TGTGCCTGGGCGACAGGAAGCAATCAGCCCCAGCATTTT
TRBV19	TRBJ2-3	.	.	13	CASRPWTRDTQYF	TGTGCCAGTAGACCATGGACACGTGATACGCAGTATTTT
TRBV7-2	TRBJ2-5	TRBD2	.	15	CASSLGGAGGLAQYF	TGTGCCAGCAGCTTAGGAGGAGCGGGGGGGCTGGCCCAGTACTTC
TRBV19	TRBJ1-2	TRBD1	.	15	CASSIGTGRGYGYTF	TGTGCCAGTAGTATCGGGACAGGGAGAGGGTATGGCTACACCTTC
TRBV19	TRBJ1-5	TRBD1	.	21	CASSIGPRTGGVYYSNQPQHF	TGTGCCAGTAGTATAGGCCCTAGGACAGGGGGCGTCTATTATAGCAATCAGCCCCAGCATTTT
TRBV5-4	TRBJ2-5	.	.	12	CASSFRGKTQYF	TGTGCCAGCAGCTTTAGAGGAAAGACCCAGTACTTC
TRBV3-1/TRBV3-2	TRBJ2-1	TRBD2	.	17	CASSQEGGYAPHNEQFF	TGTGCCAGCAGCCAAGAGGGAGGGTACGCCCCCCACAATGAGCAGTTCTTC
TRBV6-2/TRBV6-3	TRBJ1-3	.	.	14	CASSRDIRGNTIYF	TGTGCCAGCAGCAGGGACATTCGGGGAAACACCATATATTTT
TRBV19	TRBJ1-1	TRBD1	.	15	CASSLYRGASVVAFF	TGTGCCAGTAGTCTATACAGGGGGGCAAGTGTTGTGGCTTTCTTT
TRBV28	TRBJ2-3	TRBD1	.	14	CASSRDRSTDTQYF	TGTGCCAGCAGTCGGGACAGGAGCACAGATACGCAGTATTTT
TRBV29-1	TRBJ2-2	TRBD2	once	16	CSVEDVRGGDTGELFF	TGCAGCGTTGAAGATGTGCGCGGGGGGGACACCGGGGAGCTGTTTTTT
TRBV6-6	TRBJ1-2	.	.	12	CASIAGAYGYTF	TGTGCCAGCATCGCAGGGGCCTATGGCTACACCTTC
TRBV9	TRBJ2-5	TRBD1	.	15	CASSGEQGALETQYF	TGTGCCAGCAGCGGAGAACAGGGGGCTTTAGAGACCCAGTACTTC
TRBV6-4	TRBJ2-2	TRBD2	.	14	CASRGLADSGELFF	TGTGCCAGCAGAGGACTAGCGGATTCCGGGGAGCTGTTTTTT
TRBV3-1/TRBV3-2	TRBJ2-2	TRBD1	.	16	CASSQVVRGPTGELFF	TGTGCCAGCAGCCAAGTAGTCAGGGGGCCCACCGGGGAGCTGTTTTTT
TRBV5-4	TRBJ1-1	.	once	16	CASSPATPGTSTEAFF	TGTGCCAGCAGCCCCGCTACACCCGGGACAAGTACTGAAGCTTTCTTT